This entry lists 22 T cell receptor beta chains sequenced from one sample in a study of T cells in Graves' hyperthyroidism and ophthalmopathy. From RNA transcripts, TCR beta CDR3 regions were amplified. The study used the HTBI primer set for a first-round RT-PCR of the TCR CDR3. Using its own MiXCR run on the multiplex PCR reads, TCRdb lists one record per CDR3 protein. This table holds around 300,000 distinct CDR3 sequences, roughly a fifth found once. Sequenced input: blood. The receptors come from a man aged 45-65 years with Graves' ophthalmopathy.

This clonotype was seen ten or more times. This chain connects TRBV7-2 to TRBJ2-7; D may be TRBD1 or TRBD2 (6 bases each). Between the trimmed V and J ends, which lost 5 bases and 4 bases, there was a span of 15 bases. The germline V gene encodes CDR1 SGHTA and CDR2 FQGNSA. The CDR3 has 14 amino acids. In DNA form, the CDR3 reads TGTGCCAGCAGCGCTAGGGGGGCCGGTTACGAGCAGTACTTC. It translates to CASSARGAGYEQYF.

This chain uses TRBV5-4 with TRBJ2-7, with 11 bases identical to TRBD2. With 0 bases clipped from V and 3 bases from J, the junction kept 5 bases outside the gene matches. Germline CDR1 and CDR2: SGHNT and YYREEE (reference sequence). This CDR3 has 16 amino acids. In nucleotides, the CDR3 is TGTGCCAGCAGCTTGGGAGGCGGGACTAGCGGCTACGAGCAGTACTTC. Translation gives CASSLGGGTSGYEQYF.

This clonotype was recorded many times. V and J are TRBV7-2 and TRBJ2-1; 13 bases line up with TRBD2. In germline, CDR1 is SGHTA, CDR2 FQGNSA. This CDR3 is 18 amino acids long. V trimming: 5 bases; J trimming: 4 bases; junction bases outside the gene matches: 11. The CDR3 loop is CASSPSRLAGGGYNEQFF. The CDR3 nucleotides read TGTGCCAGCAGCCCGAGCCGACTAGCGGGAGGCGGATACAATGAGCAGTTCTTC.

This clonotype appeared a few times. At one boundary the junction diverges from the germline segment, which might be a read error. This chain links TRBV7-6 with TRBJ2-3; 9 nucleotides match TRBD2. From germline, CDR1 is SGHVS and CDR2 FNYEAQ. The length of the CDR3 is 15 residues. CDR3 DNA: TGTGCCAGCACCTTAGCGGGAGTTGGTACAGATACGCAGTATTTT. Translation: CASTLAGVGTDTQYF.

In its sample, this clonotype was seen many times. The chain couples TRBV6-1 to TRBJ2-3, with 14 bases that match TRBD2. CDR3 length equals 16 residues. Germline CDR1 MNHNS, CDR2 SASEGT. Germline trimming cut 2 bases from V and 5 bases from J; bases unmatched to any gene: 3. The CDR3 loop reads CASSEMGLAGVDTQYF. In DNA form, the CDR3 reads TGTGCCAGCAGTGAAATGGGACTAGCGGGAGTAGATACGCAGTATTTT.

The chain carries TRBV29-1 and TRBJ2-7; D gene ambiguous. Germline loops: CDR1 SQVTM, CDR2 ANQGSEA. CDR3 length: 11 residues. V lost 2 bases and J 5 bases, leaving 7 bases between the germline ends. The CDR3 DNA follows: TGCAGCGTTGAACAGGACGACGAGCAGTACTTC. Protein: CSVEQDDEQYF.

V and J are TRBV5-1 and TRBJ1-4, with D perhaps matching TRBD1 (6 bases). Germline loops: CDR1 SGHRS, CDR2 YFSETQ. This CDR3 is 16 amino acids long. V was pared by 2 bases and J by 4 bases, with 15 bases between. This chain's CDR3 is CASSFVTGRINEKLFF. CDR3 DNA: TGCGCCAGCAGCTTCGTCACAGGGCGGATTAATGAAAAACTGTTTTTT. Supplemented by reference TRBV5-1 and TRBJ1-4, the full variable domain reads KAGVTQTPRYLIKTRGQQVTLSCSPISGHRSVSWYQQTPGQGLQFLFEYFSETQRNKGNFPGRFSGRQFSNSRSEMNVSTLELGDSALYLCASSFVTGRINEKLFFGSGTQLSVL.

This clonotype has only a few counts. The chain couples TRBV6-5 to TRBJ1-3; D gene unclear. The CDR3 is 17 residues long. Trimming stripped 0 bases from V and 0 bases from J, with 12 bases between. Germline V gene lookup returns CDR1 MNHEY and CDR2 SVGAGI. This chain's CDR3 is CASSYSPGSHSGNTIYF. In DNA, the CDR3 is TGTGCCAGCAGTTACTCTCCCGGTAGCCACTCTGGAAACACCATATATTTT.

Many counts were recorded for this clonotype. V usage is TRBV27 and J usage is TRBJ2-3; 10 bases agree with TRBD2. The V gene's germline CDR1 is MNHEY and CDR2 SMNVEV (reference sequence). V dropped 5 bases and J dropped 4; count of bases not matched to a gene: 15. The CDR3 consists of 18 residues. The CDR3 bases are TGTGCCAGCAGTCCCCCCCCATCTAGCGGGAGTTTGTCAGATACGCAGTATTTT. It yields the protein CASSPPPSSGSLSDTQYF.

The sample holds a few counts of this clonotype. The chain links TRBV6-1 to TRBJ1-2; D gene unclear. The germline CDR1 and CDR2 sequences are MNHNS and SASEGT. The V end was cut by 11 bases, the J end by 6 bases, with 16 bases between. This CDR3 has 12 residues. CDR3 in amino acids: CAVVTGPHGYTF. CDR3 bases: TGTGCCGTCGTTACCGGCCCCCATGGCTACACCTTC.

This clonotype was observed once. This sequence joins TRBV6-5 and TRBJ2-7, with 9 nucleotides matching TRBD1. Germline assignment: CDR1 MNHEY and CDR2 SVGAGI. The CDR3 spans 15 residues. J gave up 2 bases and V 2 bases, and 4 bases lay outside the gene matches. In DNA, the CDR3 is TGTGCCAGCAGTTACCCGGGACAGGGCGCCTACGAGCAGTACTTC. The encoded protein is CASSYPGQGAYEQYF.

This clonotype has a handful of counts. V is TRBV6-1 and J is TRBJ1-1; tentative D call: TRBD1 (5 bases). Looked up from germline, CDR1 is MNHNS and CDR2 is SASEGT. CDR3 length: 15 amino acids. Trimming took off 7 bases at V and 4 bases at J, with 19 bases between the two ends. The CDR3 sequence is CASNGDGAVSTEAFF. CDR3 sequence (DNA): TGTGCCAGCAATGGAGACGGGGCGGTGAGCACTGAAGCTTTCTTT.

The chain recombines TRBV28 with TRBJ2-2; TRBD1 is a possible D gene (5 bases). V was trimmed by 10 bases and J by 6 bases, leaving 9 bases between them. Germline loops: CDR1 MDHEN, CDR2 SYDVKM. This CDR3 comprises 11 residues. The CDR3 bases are TGTGCCACCCAAGGGGCCGGGGAGCTGTTTTTT. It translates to CATQGAGELFF.

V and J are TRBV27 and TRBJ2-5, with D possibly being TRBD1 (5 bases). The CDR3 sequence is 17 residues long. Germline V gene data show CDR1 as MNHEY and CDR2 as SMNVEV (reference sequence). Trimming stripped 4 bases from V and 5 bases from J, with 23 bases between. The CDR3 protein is CASSSTVTTDIPETQYF. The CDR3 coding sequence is TGTGCCAGCAGTTCCACCGTAACGACAGATATACCGGAGACCCAGTACTTC.

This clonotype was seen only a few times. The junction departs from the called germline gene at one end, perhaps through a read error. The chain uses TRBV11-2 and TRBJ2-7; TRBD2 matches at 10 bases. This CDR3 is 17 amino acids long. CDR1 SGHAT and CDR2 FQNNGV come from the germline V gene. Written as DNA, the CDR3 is TGCGCCAGCAGTGACCTTGCTAGCGGGAGTTGGACCTACGAGCAGTACTTC. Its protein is CASSDLASGSWTYEQYF.

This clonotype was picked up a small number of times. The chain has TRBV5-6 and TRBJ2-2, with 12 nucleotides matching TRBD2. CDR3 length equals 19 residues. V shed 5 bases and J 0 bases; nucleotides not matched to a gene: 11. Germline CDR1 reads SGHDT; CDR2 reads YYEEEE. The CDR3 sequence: CASSPPGLAGIANTGELFF. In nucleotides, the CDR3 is TGTGCCAGCAGTCCCCCCGGACTAGCGGGGATCGCGAACACCGGGGAGCTGTTTTTT.

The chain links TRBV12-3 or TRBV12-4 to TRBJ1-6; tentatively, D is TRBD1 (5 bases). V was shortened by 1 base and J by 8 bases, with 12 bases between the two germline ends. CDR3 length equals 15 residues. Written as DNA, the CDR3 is TGTGCCAGCAGTTTAGGGTCGGGGGGGGATTCACCCCTCCACTTT. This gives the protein CASSLGSGGDSPLHF.

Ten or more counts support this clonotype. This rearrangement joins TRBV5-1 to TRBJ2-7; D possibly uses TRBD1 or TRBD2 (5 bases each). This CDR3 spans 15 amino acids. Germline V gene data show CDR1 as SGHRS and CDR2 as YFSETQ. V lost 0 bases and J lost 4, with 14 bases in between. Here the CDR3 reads CASSLDGGAGYEQYF. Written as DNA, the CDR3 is TGCGCCAGCAGCTTGGATGGGGGAGCAGGTTACGAGCAGTACTTC.

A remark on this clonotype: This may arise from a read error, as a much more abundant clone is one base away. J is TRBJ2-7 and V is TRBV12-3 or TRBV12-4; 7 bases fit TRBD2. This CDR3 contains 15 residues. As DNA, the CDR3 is TGTGCCAGCAGTAAACCGGGGCTAGCGGATTACGGGCAGTACTTC. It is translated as CASSKPGLADYGQYF.

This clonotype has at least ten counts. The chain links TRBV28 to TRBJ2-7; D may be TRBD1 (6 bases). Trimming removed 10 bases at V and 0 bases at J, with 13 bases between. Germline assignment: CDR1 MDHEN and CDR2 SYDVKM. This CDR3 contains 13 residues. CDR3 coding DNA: TGTGCCACCGCAGGGGAGACCTCCTACGAGCAGTACTTC. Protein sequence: CATAGETSYEQYF.

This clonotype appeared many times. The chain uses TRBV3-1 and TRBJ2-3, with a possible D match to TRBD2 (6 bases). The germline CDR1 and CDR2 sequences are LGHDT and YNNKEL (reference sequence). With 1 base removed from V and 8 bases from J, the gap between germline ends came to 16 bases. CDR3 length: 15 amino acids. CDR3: CASSQAAGPFGTQYF. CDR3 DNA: TGTGCCAGCAGCCAAGCTGCGGGGCCGTTTGGTACGCAGTATTTT.

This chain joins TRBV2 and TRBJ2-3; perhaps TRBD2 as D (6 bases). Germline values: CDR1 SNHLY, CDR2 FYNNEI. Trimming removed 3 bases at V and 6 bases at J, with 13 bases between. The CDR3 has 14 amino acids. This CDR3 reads CASSDAAGLDTQYF. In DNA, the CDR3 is TGTGCCAGCAGTGACGCGGCGGGACTCGATACGCAGTATTTT.